The 2 T cell receptor beta chains given below trace back to one sample, sequenced in a study of graft-versus-host responses after intestinal transplantation. Profiling relied on immunoSEQ multiplex PCR, and the TCRdb table lists in-frame clones only, not all of them. This sample yields tens of thousands of clones, of which roughly nine tenths are seen a single time; under 6.5% belongs to the top ten. The input for sequencing was PBMCs, taken just over 64 days after intestinal transplantation. The receptors were sampled from a human patient who received an intestinal transplant, so some T cells may come from the graft donor.

The chain couples TRBV12-5 to TRBJ2-7; tentatively, D is TRBD2 (7 bases). V dropped 6 bases and J dropped 2 bases, with 17 bases sitting between them. The CDR3 covers 15 residues. Germline V CDR1 and CDR2: LGHNT, FRNRAP. This CDR3 reads CASGPGGGGAYEQYF. Written as DNA, the CDR3 is TGTGCTAGTGGCCCCGGCGGCGGGGGCGCCTACGAGCAGTACTTC.

This chain uses TRBV11-3 with TRBJ2-7, with a tentative D call TRBD2 (5 bases). The CDR3 has 16 amino acids. Per germline, CDR1 SGHNT and CDR2 YENEEA. Trimming removed 0 bases from V and 3 bases from J, with 15 bases in between. CDR3 sequence: CASSLDRLDGGYEQYF. The CDR3 DNA is TGTGCCAGCAGCTTAGATCGGCTAGATGGAGGCTACGAGCAGTACTTC.